The 18 T cell receptor beta chains below come from one sample, sequenced in a study of blood T cell repertoires in COVID-19. The assay was immunoSEQ multiplex PCR, and TCRdb's table has in-frame clones only and misses some. The profile shows around 350,000 clones, 85% to 90% of them singletons. Sequencing was performed on peripheral blood. The origin of the receptors is a human donor in a cohort sampled during active COVID-19.

V usage is TRBV4-1 and J usage is TRBJ2-7; D ambiguous. The germline gives CDR1 MGHRA, CDR2 YSYEKL. This CDR3 spans 14 amino acids. Trimming pared 5 bases from V and 1 base from J, leaving 12 bases between. Here the CDR3 DNA reads TGCGCCAGCAGCGCAGACATCGCGTCCTACGAGCAGTACTTC. This encodes CASSADIASYEQYF.

This clone was seen a single time. The J gene is TRBJ2-1, the V gene TRBV7-3; D possibly corresponds to TRBD1 (5 bases). V lost 4 bases to trimming and J lost 8 bases, with 12 bases between them. This CDR3 contains 13 residues. The V gene's germline CDR1 is SGHTA and CDR2 FQGTGA. This CDR3 reads CASSSRPRDEQFF. In DNA form, the CDR3 reads TGTGCCAGCAGCTCGCGTCCCAGGGATGAGCAGTTCTTC.

The chain carries TRBV4-2 and TRBJ2-3; D is perhaps TRBD2 (6 bases). Trimming took 0 bases from V and 7 from J, leaving 20 bases between them. Germline V gives CDR1 LGHNA, CDR2 YNFKEQ. The CDR3 contains 17 residues. CDR3 DNA: TGTGCCAGCAGCCAAGATCAGGGCGGGGCCACGGCATATACGCAGTATTTT. It is translated as CASSQDQGGATAYTQYF.

CDR3 sequence: CASSSTPPGVNTEAFF. The DNA for the CDR3 is TGTGCCAGCTCATCTACACCTCCGGGGGTGAACACTGAAGCTTTCTTT. The chain is built from TRBV18 and TRBJ1-1; a possible D gene is TRBD1 (5 bases). The V gene lost 5 bases and the J gene lost 0 bases, with 16 bases spanning the gap. Germline V gene lookup returns CDR1 KGHSH and CDR2 LQKENI. The CDR3 totals 16 residues.

The V gene is TRBV12-3 or TRBV12-4, the J gene TRBJ1-1, with no clear D. V was pared by 1 base and J by 2 bases, with 5 bases between. The CDR3 contains 13 residues. CDR3 sequence reads: CASSLVENTEAFF. The CDR3 DNA follows: TGTGCCAGCAGTTTAGTAGAAAACACTGAAGCTTTCTTT.

The chain links TRBV11-2 to TRBJ1-3; D gene ambiguous. Germline V lookup: CDR1 SGHAT, CDR2 FQNNGV. This CDR3 contains 15 residues. Trimming took off 1 base at V and 3 bases at J, with 10 bases between the two ends. The CDR3 reads CASSLVPGGGNTIYF. The CDR3 region has the DNA TGTGCCAGCAGCTTAGTGCCCGGAGGTGGAAACACCATATATTTT.

This clone occurred once. The rearrangement joins TRBV6-5 to TRBJ1-2, with TRBD1 matching over 7 bases. CDR1 is MNHEY, CDR2 SVGAGI, per germline. This CDR3 comprises 15 residues. V shed 8 bases, J shed 8 bases, and the junction held 17 bases outside the gene matches. The DNA of the CDR3 is TGTGCCAGCCTAATGAACCGTGACAGGGCATGGGGCTACACCTTC. Protein product: CASLMNRDRAWGYTF.

The chain is built from TRBV7-9 and TRBJ2-7; no definite D call. CDR1 and CDR2 (germline): SEHNR, FQNEAQ (reference sequence). The V gene lost 1 base and the J gene lost 3 bases, with 16 bases spanning the gap. The CDR3 is 16 residues long. CDR3 coding DNA: TGTGCCAGCAGCTTAGGGTCCGCCGCTATTAACTACGAGCAGTACTTC. Translating gives CASSLGSAAINYEQYF. The full variable domain, rest sourced from reference TRBV7-9 and TRBJ2-7, is DTGVSQNPRHKITKRGQNVTFRCDPISEHNRLYWYRQTLGQGPEFLTYFQNEAQLEKSRLLSDRFSAERPKGSFSTLEIQRTEQGDSAMYLCASSLGSAAINYEQYFGPGTRLTVT.

This chain links TRBV5-1 with TRBJ1-1; 10 nucleotides line up with TRBD1. CDR3 length: 16 residues. CDR1 and CDR2 (germline): SGHRS, YFSETQ. J lost 0 bases, V lost 4 bases, and 6 bases had no gene match. The DNA of the CDR3 is TGCGCCAGCAGCCCCGGACAGGGGGTCCTGAACACTGAAGCTTTCTTT. Protein sequence: CASSPGQGVLNTEAFF.

This chain uses TRBV7-2 with TRBJ2-7; 9 bases match TRBD2. The CDR3 covers 14 residues. With V trimmed by 2 bases and J by 7 bases, 6 bases remained unmatched. Germline V gene lookup returns CDR1 SGHTA and CDR2 FQGNSA. DNA of the CDR3: TGTGCCAGCAGCTTATTGCGGGAGGGCGGGGAGCAGTACTTC. Translated: CASSLLREGGEQYF.

The chain recombines TRBV19 with TRBJ2-7; 7 bases align to TRBD1. Germline V CDR1 and CDR2: LNHDA, SQIVND (reference sequence). This CDR3 spans 13 amino acids. The V segment lost 4 bases and the J segment 3 bases; nucleotides outside the gene matches: 3. The CDR3 DNA sequence: TGTGCCAGTAGTACATCAGGGGGCTACGAGCAGTACTTC. Encoded protein: CASSTSGGYEQYF.

The chain links TRBV3-1 (or the pseudogene TRBV3-2) to TRBJ2-7, with TRBD2 matching over 7 bases. The CDR3 has 15 amino acids. Unmatched junction bases numbered 6, after V lost 0 bases and J lost 4 bases. CDR1 is LGHDT and CDR2 is YNNKEL in the germline V gene (reference sequence). The DNA of the CDR3 is TGTGCCAGCAGCCAAGATCCCCGGGGGGTTTACGAGCAGTACTTC. Its translation is CASSQDPRGVYEQYF.

The table lists this clone with a count of one. The rearrangement uses TRBV9 and TRBJ2-7; 9 bases match TRBD2. The J segment lost 2 bases and the V segment lost 4 bases, leaving 7 bases of the junction unmatched. The V gene's germline CDR1 is SGDLS and CDR2 YYNGEE. This CDR3 has 15 amino acids. CDR3 amino acids: CASSPLAGGPYEQYF. The CDR3 DNA reads as TGTGCCAGCAGCCCCCTGGCGGGAGGGCCCTACGAGCAGTACTTC.

The chain carries TRBV20-1 and TRBJ1-2, with 8 bases matching TRBD1. In germline, CDR1 is DFQATT, CDR2 SNEGSKA (reference sequence). The CDR3 totals 11 residues. In DNA form, the CDR3 reads TGCAGCCAGACAGGGGACTATGGCTACACCTTC. Its translation: CSQTGDYGYTF.

The chain is built from TRBV11-2 and TRBJ2-5; 11 bases match TRBD2. Germline V gene sequence: CDR1 SGHAT, CDR2 FQNNGV. There are 15 residues in the CDR3. V was pared by 5 bases and J by 4 bases, with 6 bases of the junction left unmatched. Here the CDR3 DNA reads TGTGCCAGCAGCCAACTAGCGGGGGTTGTAGAGACCCAGTACTTC. This codes for CASSQLAGVVETQYF.

This chain links TRBV12-3 or TRBV12-4 with TRBJ2-1, with TRBD2 identical over 7 bases. J was trimmed by 4 bases and V by 7 bases; bases with no gene match: 4. This CDR3 spans 13 amino acids. The CDR3 coding sequence is TGTGCCAGCATAGAGCGGGGATACAATGAGCAGTTCTTC. It translates to CASIERGYNEQFF.

This clone was found a few times. The chain is built from TRBV19 and TRBJ1-1, with D perhaps TRBD1 (6 bases). This CDR3 has 14 amino acids. Germline lookup yields CDR1 LNHDA and CDR2 SQIVND (reference sequence). V shed 5 bases and J shed 1 base, with 11 bases lying between them. CDR3 bases: TGTGCCAGTAGTCCATGGGGACAGAACACTGAAGCTTTCTTT. It encodes CASSPWGQNTEAFF.

The rearrangement links TRBV6-1 to TRBJ2-3; 10 bases line up with TRBD2. The CDR3 length is 14 residues. Germline V gene sequence: CDR1 MNHNS, CDR2 SASEGT. V shed 6 bases and J 6 bases; nucleotides not matched to a gene: 6. CDR3 bases: TGTGCCAGCAGACCCGGACTAGCGGTGGATACGCAGTATTTT. Protein: CASRPGLAVDTQYF.